These T cell receptor beta chains were read from a single sample in a study of T cell repertoires in cytomegalovirus infection. These receptors are not linked to any known antigen. Each CDR3 protein gets one entry after TCRdb re-called the reads with MiXCR. The sample yields 230,000 or so distinct CDR3 sequences, less than 50% seen once. The sequenced sample was CD8+ T cells from cultured PBMCs, obtained from culture after CMV antigen stimulation. All receptors come from a human donor in good health (CMV status not recorded). Some clones in this sample may be carry-over from other donors' samples. The conserved cysteine and the conserved F or W are not part of the CDR3 here.

TRBV5-1,ASSLLANRQF
TRBV27,ASSFRNQPQH
TRBV12-3/TRBV12-4,ASSLGRVWTEAF
TRBV7-8,ASSPAGTESSYEQY
TRBV27,ASTENKPSGNTGELF
TRBV3-1,ASSQQVSGRATGELF
TRBV7-9,AGIPSEGNPDTQY
TRBV6-2/TRBV6-3,ASSQSPPDWSNQPQH
TRBV7-2,ASLGDSDNIQY
TRBV6-5,ASSYFPSGKDQETQY
TRBV27,ASSLGGNDEQF
TRBV20-1,SASAGQGAWNSPLH
TRBV27,ATGDGDRVGTGELF
TRBV30,AWSWTSGDYEQY
TRBV11-2,ASSFDFGAYEQY
TRBV19,ASSPGQSNTGELF
TRBV11-2,ASSLVRGHREQY
TRBV28,ASSLLRSTGELF
TRBV6-5,ASTPRGTDTDTQY
TRBV28,ASSLVGTSGSLV
TRBV28,ASGTALTDTQY
TRBV7-2,ASSFGTNNEAF
TRBV6-1,ASRAVDEQY
TRBV5-6,ASSFPTGKETQY
TRBV12-3/TRBV12-4,ASRQDGGELF
TRBV12-5,ASGLGREQY
TRBV5-5,ASTNAEGSEETQY
TRBV4-3,ASSRGQADGYT
TRBV7-8,ASSLARTARGGRGYT
TRBV27,ASTPGSGVGTEAF
TRBV7-9,ASSLATGRSYEQY
TRBV7-2,ASSLRPGQSNEKLF
TRBV13,ASSLGTGNSYEQY
TRBV9,ASSVVGTSGAAGYNEQF
TRBV5-4,ASSFRDALY
TRBV20-1,SAREAGSSYNEQF
TRBV4-1,ASSRGTSGTYEQY
TRBV7-9,ASREMAGAGYEQY
TRBV6-1,ASSEGTSSYNEQF
TRBV7-9,ASSAPGPGGTEAF
TRBV7-3,ASSLIGGNEQF
TRBV6-2/TRBV6-3,ASSRQQGYT
TRBV12-3/TRBV12-4,ASSPETGNNEQF
TRBV20-1,SARDQFLMNTEAF
TRBV5-5,ASSLNGGTLAYEQY
TRBV14,ASSPTGLAGDEQF
TRBV6-6,ASSPADRDYEQY
TRBV4-1,ASSQAGKDYEQY
TRBV7-2,ASSLEVGGPGKTQY
TRBV15,ATSRPPGGGELF
TRBV13,ASSLAGTRGELF
TRBV10-3,ATRRTVNSPLH
TRBV11-2,ASSCLTSFSYNEQF
TRBV11-3,ASPPGGAPDEQF
TRBV18,ASSPRLAGVRGNEQF
TRBV4-1,ASSQPGAGELF
TRBV27,ASSLQGYLDEQY
TRBV6-5,ASSYSGTGPNEQF